This T cell receptor beta chain was sequenced during a study of blood T cell repertoires in COVID-19. Whole-study context: Both acute and convalescent COVID-19 samples were obtained from the United States, Italy and Spain. The analysed material was cDNA or gDNA that came from T cells, B-cell-depleted T cells, or PBMCs.

Study processing details: The authors estimated nucleated cell counts from reference gene primer amplification. The protocol was immunoSEQ multiplex PCR, while the TCRdb copy is restricted to in-frame clones and leaves out a portion. V and J calls and clone size are as listed in that table; D and trimming were resolved from the DNA. The sample carries approximately 350,000 clones, 89% recorded once. Deletions cut 2 bases from V and 1 base from J, with 14 bases between. The CDR3 covers 16 residues. Per germline, CDR1 MNHEY and CDR2 SVGEGT. This receptor was taken from a man aged 35-49 years with acute or convalescent COVID-19. V usage is TRBV6-2 or TRBV6-3 and J usage is TRBJ1-2, with D perhaps TRBD1 (6 bases). Sequenced: peripheral blood. The CDR3 sequence: CASSYGQGISNYGYTF. The CDR3 DNA sequence: TGTGCCAGCAGTTACGGTCAGGGGATCAGTAACTATGGCTACACCTTC.